This TCR beta chain was captured in a study of T cell responses to AZD1222 COVID-19 vaccine. Clones were sequenced by immunoSEQ multiplex PCR, and TCRdb holds only the in-frame ones, with some missing. The data show around 120,000 clones, 75% to 90% seen once. This clone was counted between two and nine times. What it recognizes is unknown. Study-wide findings and caveats: Recipients of two AZD1222 doses showed rising Spike-specific TCR breadth and depth. Across the whole spike, CD4 TCRs peaked at regions 160-218 and 743-854.

Sample: peripheral blood, taken on day 0 of AZD1222 vaccination. This receptor was identified in an adult in good health.

As DNA, the CDR3 is TGTGCCAGCAGCCCCAGGCGTTCTAATGAAAAACTGTTTTTT. Amino acid sequence: CASSPRRSNEKLFF. J is TRBJ1-4 and V is TRBV6-5; no firm D call. Germline V gene sequence: CDR1 MNHEY, CDR2 SVGAGI. The length of the CDR3 is 14 residues. Deletions cut 6 bases from V and 3 bases from J, with 11 bases between.